This is a list of T cell receptor beta chains from one sample in a study of cytomegalovirus exposure and HLA in healthy donors. Using immunoSEQ multiplex PCR, the repertoire was profiled, and TCRdb retains in-frame clones only, with some absent. The sample contains 65,000 to 95,000 clones, about 79% of which appear only once. Sequenced material: PBMCs. These receptors all stem from a male donor in good health and CMV-seropositive. Both conserved end residues are part of each CDR3. A D gene is named only where the DNA matches it firmly. Clone sizes are given selectively: once, few, many, or a class where the clone is expanded.

cdr3_nt,cdr3_aa,clone_size,d_call,j_call,v_call
TGTGCCAGCAGTGACCTAAGCTCCTATAATTCACCCCTCCACTTT,CASSDLSSYNSPLHF,NA,NA,TRBJ1-6,TRBV6-1
TGTGCCAGCAGCTTAGCGGGGCAAAACTATGGCTACACCTTC,CASSLAGQNYGYTF,NA,NA,TRBJ1-2,TRBV7-9
TGTTCCAGCAGCTTAGTGAACACACCCTACGAGCAGTACTTC,CSSSLVNTPYEQYF,NA,NA,TRBJ2-7,TRBV7-9
TGTGCCTGGAGAGTGGAAAGATTCCCTGGCGACCCCAGGGGGACTGAAGCTTTCTTT,CAWRVERFPGDPRGTEAFF,NA,TRBD1,TRBJ1-1,TRBV30
TGCGCCAGCAGCACCGGGACAGGGGGCGTCGAGCAGTACTTC,CASSTGTGGVEQYF,NA,TRBD1,TRBJ2-7,TRBV5-1
TGTGCCAGCAGTTACTCAGCTATTAATCAGCCCCAGCATTTT,CASSYSAINQPQHF,NA,NA,TRBJ1-5,TRBV6-5
TGTGCCAGCAGCCGAGACACAGATACGCAGTATTTT,CASSRDTDTQYF,NA,NA,TRBJ2-3,TRBV11-3
TGTGCCAGCAGCACCCCGGACTGGGACACTGAAGCTTTCTTT,CASSTPDWDTEAFF,NA,NA,TRBJ1-1,TRBV7-9
TGTGCCAGCAGGGACCGCGGGACTGAAGCTTTCTTT,CASRDRGTEAFF,NA,NA,TRBJ1-1,TRBV2
TGTGCCAGTAGTATGGGGACTAGCGGGAGCTCCTACAATGAGCAGTTCTTC,CASSMGTSGSSYNEQFF,NA,TRBD2,TRBJ2-1,TRBV19
TGTGCCAGCAGCTGGGGGACAGGCCTACGGGCAGATACGCAGTATTTT,CASSWGTGLRADTQYF,NA,TRBD1,TRBJ2-3,TRBV7-2
TGCAGCGTTGAAGGGGGGGTACACGGGGAGCTGTTTTTT,CSVEGGVHGELFF,NA,NA,TRBJ2-2,TRBV29-1
TGTGCCAGCAGTTTGTTGGAGGGAGCTTCTCGATTAAGCTCCTACGAGCAGTACTTC,CASSLLEGASRLSSYEQYF,few,NA,TRBJ2-7,TRBV6-8
TGTTCCAAGAAGAAAGCGGCCTACGAGCAGTACTTC,CSKKKAAYEQYF,few,NA,TRBJ2-7,TRBV27
TGTGCCAGCATTCCTGGACAGGGAGGAGCAACTAATGAAAAACTGTTTTTT,CASIPGQGGATNEKLFF,NA,TRBD1,TRBJ1-4,TRBV6-8
TGCGCCAGCAGTACAGGGGCTAAGAGGGGCTACACCTTC,CASSTGAKRGYTF,once,TRBD1,TRBJ1-2,TRBV5-1
TGCGCCAGCAGCACGCGACCGGGACAAGCCTACGAGCAGTACTTC,CASSTRPGQAYEQYF,NA,NA,TRBJ2-7,TRBV5-1